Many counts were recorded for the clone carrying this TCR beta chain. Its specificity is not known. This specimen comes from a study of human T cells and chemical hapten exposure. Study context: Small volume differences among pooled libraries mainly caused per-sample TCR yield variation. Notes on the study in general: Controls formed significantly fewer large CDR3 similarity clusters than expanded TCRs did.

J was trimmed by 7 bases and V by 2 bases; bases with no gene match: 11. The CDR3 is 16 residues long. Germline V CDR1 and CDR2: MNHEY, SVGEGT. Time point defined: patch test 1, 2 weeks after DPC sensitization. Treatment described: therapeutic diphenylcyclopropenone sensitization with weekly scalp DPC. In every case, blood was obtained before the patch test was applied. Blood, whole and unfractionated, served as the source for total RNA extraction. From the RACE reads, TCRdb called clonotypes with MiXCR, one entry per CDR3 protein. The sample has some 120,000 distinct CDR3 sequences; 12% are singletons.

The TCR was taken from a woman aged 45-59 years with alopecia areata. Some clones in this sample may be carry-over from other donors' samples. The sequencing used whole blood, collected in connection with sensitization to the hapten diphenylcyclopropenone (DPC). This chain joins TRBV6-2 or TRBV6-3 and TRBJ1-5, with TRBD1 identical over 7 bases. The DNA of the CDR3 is TGTGCCAGCAGTTACGATGGACAGGTTGGTAGCCAGCCCCAGCATTTT. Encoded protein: CASSYDGQVGSQPQHF.